This entry lists 25 T cell receptor beta chains sequenced from one sample in a study of identical twins. MiXCR was run by TCRdb on the 5' RACE reads, yielding one entry per CDR3 protein. The table shows more than 1.5 million distinct CDR3 sequences, with about 30% occurring only once. Material: cord blood. These receptors were taken from a newborn girl in good health.

The chain uses TRBV27 and TRBJ1-2; 7 bases map to TRBD1. With 6 bases clipped from V and 4 bases from J, the junction kept 14 bases outside the gene matches. Germline CDR1 MNHEY, CDR2 SMNVEV (reference sequence). CDR3 length: 16 amino acids. DNA for the CDR3: TGTGCCAGCAGGACCGACCTCCGGGACAGATCCTATGGCTACACCTTC. It is translated as CASRTDLRDRSYGYTF.

This chain connects TRBV29-1 to TRBJ2-2, with a tentative D call TRBD1 (6 bases). V lost 8 bases and J lost 2, with 15 bases in between. Germline loops: CDR1 SQVTM, CDR2 ANQGSEA. This CDR3 contains 14 residues. The CDR3 here is CSLGSGANTGELFF. The CDR3, as DNA: TGCAGCCTTGGGTCAGGGGCCAACACCGGGGAGCTGTTTTTT.

This rearrangement joins TRBV4-1 to TRBJ2-7; D may match TRBD1 or TRBD2 (5 bases each). This CDR3 is 15 amino acids long. The ends were cut back, 0 bases at V and 7 bases at J, with 16 bases in the middle. Germline lookup yields CDR1 MGHRA and CDR2 YSYEKL. The CDR3 reads CASSQDPGPYNEQYF. The CDR3 region has the DNA TGCGCCAGCAGCCAAGATCCGGGACCCTACAATGAGCAGTACTTC.

The chain is built from TRBV12-3 or TRBV12-4 and TRBJ2-7, with 7 nucleotides matching TRBD2. V gave up 3 bases and J gave up 3 bases; unmatched junction bases: 14. The CDR3 sequence is 17 residues long. The chain's CDR3 is CASSLRRERDWIYEQYF. The CDR3 nucleotides read TGTGCCAGCAGTTTGAGGCGGGAGAGGGATTGGATCTACGAGCAGTACTTC.

This clonotype was counted between two and nine times. CDR3 sequence (DNA): TGTGCCAGCAGGTTAACCAGAGGAGGCGGGAGGCAAACCCCCTCCTACAATGAGCAGTACTTC. Translated, it gives CASRLTRGGGRQTPSYNEQYF. The chain has TRBV3-1 and TRBJ2-1; 8 positions match TRBD2. The end of the DNA is better explained by TRBJ2-7, so the J call may be wrong. The germline V gene encodes CDR1 LGHDT and CDR2 YNNKEL (reference sequence). The CDR3 loop spans 21 amino acids.

The chain joins TRBV28 to TRBJ2-7; D tentatively fits TRBD1 or TRBD2 (5 bases each). The CDR3 runs 16 residues. The V and J ends lost 3 bases and 3 bases respectively, with 18 bases between them. Germline lookup yields CDR1 MDHEN and CDR2 SYDVKM. CDR3 sequence reads: CASSLWDPERHYEQYF. The DNA of the CDR3 is TGTGCCAGCAGTTTGTGGGACCCCGAGCGGCACTACGAGCAGTACTTC.

The rearrangement links TRBV10-3 to TRBJ2-5; the D gene is possibly TRBD1 (6 bases). Per the germline V gene, CDR1 is ENHRY and CDR2 is SYGVKD. V was shortened by 2 bases and J by 2 bases, with 9 bases between the two germline ends. The CDR3 has 14 amino acids. Here the CDR3 reads CAISEGQLQETQYF. CDR3 in DNA: TGTGCCATCAGTGAGGGACAGCTACAAGAGACCCAGTACTTC.

V gene TRBV20-1 combines with J gene TRBJ1-5; D gene uncertain. The CDR3 spans 12 residues. V was trimmed by 5 bases and J by 0 bases, leaving 5 bases between them. CDR1 DFQATT and CDR2 SNEGSKA come from the germline V gene (reference sequence). The chain's CDR3 is CSAYYSNQPQHF. The CDR3 region has the DNA TGCAGTGCTTACTATAGCAATCAGCCCCAGCATTTT.

V gene TRBV11-2 combines with J gene TRBJ2-1; D not resolved. With 5 bases removed from V and 10 bases from J, the gap between germline ends came to 9 bases. Germline CDR1 reads SGHAT; CDR2 reads FQNNGV. This CDR3 region has 11 residues. This chain's CDR3 is CASSTYLEQFF. In DNA, the CDR3 is TGTGCCAGCAGCACATACCTCGAGCAGTTCTTC.

This clonotype was counted many times. The chain combines TRBV7-2 with TRBJ2-7; D call uncertain. CDR1 SGHTA and CDR2 FQGNSA come from the germline V gene. Trimming cost V 1 base and J 3 bases, with 10 bases left between them. CDR3 size: 14 residues. CDR3 region: CASSLVGVVYEQYF. The CDR3 DNA follows: TGTGCCAGCAGCTTAGTTGGGGTAGTCTACGAGCAGTACTTC.

The chain links TRBV6-1 to TRBJ2-3; D is possibly TRBD2 (6 bases). Germline lookup yields CDR1 MNHNS and CDR2 SASEGT. V lost 7 bases, J lost 0 bases, and 20 bases lay in between. There are 17 residues in the CDR3. The CDR3 sequence is CASKDRAGGASTDTQYF. In DNA form, the CDR3 reads TGTGCCAGCAAGGACCGCGCGGGCGGGGCGAGCACAGATACGCAGTATTTT.

This clonotype has a count of ten or more. This chain uses TRBV29-1 with TRBJ1-2; D call uncertain. Per germline, CDR1 SQVTM and CDR2 ANQGSEA. CDR3 length: 12 residues. Trimming stripped 4 bases from V and 7 bases from J, with 13 bases between. CDR3: CSVAKGKRGYTF. CDR3 nucleotides: TGCAGCGTTGCAAAAGGGAAGCGTGGCTACACCTTC.

This clonotype was found a few times. The chain joins TRBV6-5 to TRBJ2-7; 8 nucleotides agree with TRBD2. CDR1 is MNHEY, CDR2 SVGAGI, per germline. The CDR3 has 15 residues. V trimming: 5 bases; J trimming: 0 bases; junction bases outside the gene matches: 6. The CDR3 region is CASSKTGTSSYEQYF. In DNA, the CDR3 is TGTGCCAGCAGTAAAACCGGGACTAGCTCCTACGAGCAGTACTTC.

This chain links TRBV4-2 with TRBJ1-4, with TRBD1 matching 9 bases. The CDR3 covers 17 residues. Germline V lookup: CDR1 LGHNA, CDR2 YNFKEQ. With V trimmed by 4 bases and J by 0 bases, 6 bases remained unmatched. The CDR3 bases are TGTGCCAGCAGCCCACAGGGGGCCGGCGCAACTAATGAAAAACTGTTTTTT. Translating gives CASSPQGAGATNEKLFF.

This rearrangement joins TRBV7-9 to TRBJ1-4, with a possible D match to TRBD1 (6 bases). Trimming cost V 7 bases and J 7 bases, with 16 bases left between them. The CDR3 totals 14 residues. Per germline, CDR1 SEHNR and CDR2 FQNEAQ (reference sequence). The DNA of the CDR3 is TGTGCCAGCACCCCCGGGACAACCGGTGAAAAACTGTTTTTT. This translates into CASTPGTTGEKLFF.

V is TRBV5-1 and J is TRBJ1-2, with no clear D. This CDR3 comprises 14 residues. Trimming removed 2 bases at V and 0 bases at J, with 8 bases between. From germline, CDR1 is SGHRS and CDR2 YFSETQ. The CDR3 bases are TGCGCCAGCAGCTTAGCTGCAGCTAACTATGGCTACACCTTC. This encodes CASSLAAANYGYTF.

This chain joins TRBV20-1 and TRBJ2-7; D may be TRBD2 (5 bases). V was trimmed by 2 bases and J by 3 bases, leaving 14 bases between them. The length of the CDR3 is 14 residues. CDR1 is DFQATT and CDR2 is SNEGSKA in the germline V gene (reference sequence). As DNA, the CDR3 is TGCAGTGCTAGAACTAGGACCTCAAACTACGAGCAGTACTTC. Translation: CSARTRTSNYEQYF.

Worth noting for this clonotype: A much larger clonotype is one base distant, so this may be a read error. The chain is built from TRBV24-1 and TRBJ2-1; 8 positions agree with TRBD2. Germline loops: CDR1 KGHDR, CDR2 SFDVKD. This CDR3 is built from 14 residues. CDR3 bases: TGTGCCACCAGTGCGGCGGGAGGCCACAATGAGCGGTTCTTC. Amino acid sequence: CATSAAGGHNERFF.

The chain is built from TRBV29-1 and TRBJ2-5, with 7 nucleotides matching TRBD1. The CDR3 has 16 residues. Unmatched junction bases numbered 9, after V lost 0 bases and J lost 2 bases. Per germline, CDR1 SQVTM and CDR2 ANQGSEA. The CDR3 here is CSVEEFLPGQQETQYF. CDR3 coding DNA: TGCAGCGTTGAAGAATTTCTTCCGGGACAGCAAGAGACCCAGTACTTC.

This clonotype turned up a few times. The gene calls are TRBV14 and TRBJ1-2, with D perhaps matching TRBD1 (6 bases). CDR3 length: 16 residues. CDR1 is SGHDN, CDR2 FVKESK, per germline. With 0 bases removed from V and 3 bases from J, the gap between germline ends came to 14 bases. This chain's CDR3 is CASSQDDSHRDYGYTF. The CDR3 region has the DNA TGTGCCAGCAGCCAAGACGATTCACACAGGGACTATGGCTACACCTTC. Full variable domain (rest looked up from reference TRBV14 and TRBJ1-2): EAGVTQFPSHSVIEKGQTVTLRCDPISGHDNLYWYRRVMGKEIKFLLHFVKESKQDESGMPNNRFLAERTGGTYSTLKVQPAELEDSGVYFCASSQDDSHRDYGYTFGSGTRLTVV.

V and J are TRBV10-3 and TRBJ1-1; 10 positions match TRBD1. The V gene end was trimmed by 2 bases and the J gene end by 1 base; junction bases not matched to a gene: 7. The CDR3 length is 17 residues. Germline V CDR1 and CDR2: ENHRY, SYGVKD. CDR3 nucleotide sequence: TGTGCCATCAGTGAGCACCGGGACAGGGGTTCGAACACTGAAGCTTTCTTT. Translated: CAISEHRDRGSNTEAFF.

This clonotype was seen a handful of times. The rearrangement uses TRBV5-1 and TRBJ1-2; D may be TRBD1 (5 bases). Between the trimmed V and J ends, which lost 2 bases and 3 bases, there was a span of 14 bases. The CDR3 contains 15 residues. CDR1 SGHRS and CDR2 YFSETQ come from the germline V gene. The CDR3 nucleotides read TGCGCCAGCAGCTTCGAAGGGGACGGCTACTATGGCTACACCTTC. Protein sequence: CASSFEGDGYYGYTF.

The CDR3 nucleotides read TGTGCCAGCAGCCTAGGGAAGGTTGGGGACACTGAAGCTTTCTTT. Protein product: CASSLGKVGDTEAFF. This chain joins TRBV7-9 and TRBJ1-1; D call uncertain. The germline V gene encodes CDR1 SEHNR and CDR2 FQNEAQ (reference sequence). The CDR3 length is 15 residues. With 5 bases removed from V and 3 bases from J, the gap between germline ends came to 16 bases.

The chain joins TRBV7-2 to TRBJ2-3, with 11 bases identical to TRBD2. V was clipped by 5 bases and J by 5 bases; unmatched bases: 9. Germline-derived CDR1 and CDR2 are SGHTA and FQGNSA. CDR3 length equals 16 residues. The CDR3 sequence is CASSLRGLAARDTQYF. The DNA for the CDR3 is TGTGCCAGCAGCCTAAGGGGACTAGCGGCCCGAGATACGCAGTATTTT. The full variable domain, its missing parts supplied by reference TRBV7-2 and TRBJ2-3, is GAGVSQSPSNKVTEKGKDVELRCDPISGHTALYWYRQSLGQGLEFLIYFQGNSAPDKSGLPSDRFSAERTGGSVSTLTIQRTQQEDSAVYLCASSLRGLAARDTQYFGPGTRLTVL.

This clonotype was seen many times. The CDR3 region has the DNA TGCAGCGTTGAGGGCAGGGTCACAGATACGCAGTATTTT. This codes for CSVEGRVTDTQYF. The chain has TRBV29-1 and TRBJ2-3; D might be TRBD1 (5 bases). V lost 3 bases to trimming and J lost 2 bases, with 9 bases between them. The germline CDR1 and CDR2 sequences are SQVTM and ANQGSEA. This CDR3 comprises 13 residues.